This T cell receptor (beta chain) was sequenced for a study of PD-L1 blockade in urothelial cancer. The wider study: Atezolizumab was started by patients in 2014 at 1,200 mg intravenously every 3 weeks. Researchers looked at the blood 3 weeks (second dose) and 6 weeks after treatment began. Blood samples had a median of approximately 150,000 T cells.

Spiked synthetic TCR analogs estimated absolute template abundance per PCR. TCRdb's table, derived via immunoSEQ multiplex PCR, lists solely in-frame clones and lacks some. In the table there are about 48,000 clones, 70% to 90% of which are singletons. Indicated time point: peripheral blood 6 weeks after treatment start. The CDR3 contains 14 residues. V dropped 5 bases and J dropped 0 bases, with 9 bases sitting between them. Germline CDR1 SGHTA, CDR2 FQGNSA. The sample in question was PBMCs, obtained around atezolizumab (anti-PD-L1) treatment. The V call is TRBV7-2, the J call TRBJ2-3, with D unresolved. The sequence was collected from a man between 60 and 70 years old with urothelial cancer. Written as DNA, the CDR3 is TGTGCCAGCAGCCACTACCAAAGCACAGATACGCAGTATTTT. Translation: CASSHYQSTDTQYF.